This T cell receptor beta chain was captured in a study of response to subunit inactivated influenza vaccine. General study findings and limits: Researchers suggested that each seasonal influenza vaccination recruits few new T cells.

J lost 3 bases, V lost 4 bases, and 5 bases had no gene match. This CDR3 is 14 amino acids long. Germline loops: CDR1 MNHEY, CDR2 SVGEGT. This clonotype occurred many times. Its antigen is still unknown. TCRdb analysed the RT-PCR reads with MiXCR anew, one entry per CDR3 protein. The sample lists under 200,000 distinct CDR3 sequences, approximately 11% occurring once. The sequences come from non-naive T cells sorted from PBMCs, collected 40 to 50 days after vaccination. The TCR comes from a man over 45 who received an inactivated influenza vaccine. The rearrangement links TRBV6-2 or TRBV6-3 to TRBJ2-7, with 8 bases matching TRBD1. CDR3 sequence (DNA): TGTGCCAGCAGTTTGGACAGGGTAGGCTACGAGCAGTACTTC. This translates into CASSLDRVGYEQYF.